The following is a T cell receptor (beta chain) sequence with its context. What it binds is unknown. The data belong to a study of cytomegalovirus exposure and HLA in healthy donors. Study-wide points: Available immune exposure information was restricted to CMV serostatus only.

Amplification used 60 Vbeta primers and 13 Jbeta primers. TCRdb's copy holds only in-frame clones and misses some; the assay was immunoSEQ multiplex PCR. The data show some 150,000 clones, approximately 87% seen once. The source of this sequence is a woman under 40 in good health and CMV-seronegative. The sequencing input was PBMCs.

The DNA of the CDR3 is TGTGCCAGCTCACCTCCTTTGGGCCAGGGATCCTACGAGCAGTACTTC. This encodes CASSPPLGQGSYEQYF. The gene calls are TRBV18 and TRBJ2-7; perhaps TRBD1 as D (5 bases). Per the germline V gene, CDR1 is KGHSH and CDR2 is LQKENI. This CDR3 is 16 amino acids long. The V end was cut by 3 bases, the J end by 1 base, with 16 bases between.